The 9 T cell receptor beta chains below were found in one sample sequenced in a study of CXCR3-negative and CXCR3-positive naive CD8 T cells. The TRB libraries of cDNA were built by UMI-labeled 5' RACE. TCRdb reworked the 5' RACE reads into one entry per CDR3 protein, no DNA. The data include 130,000 or so distinct CDR3 sequences; the top ten clones carry under 0.5%. Specimen: naive CXCR3- CD8+ T cells from blood. Subset meaning: CD45RO-CCR7+CD27+CD95- naive CD8+ T cells lacking CXCR3 (TNR3-). Receptors originate from a human donor in good health. Some clones in this sample may be carry-over from other donors' samples.

The chain couples TRBV7-2 to TRBJ2-7. Germline CDR1 and CDR2: SGHTA and FQGNSA. This CDR3 is 15 amino acids long. CDR3 loop: CASSLGYSTTYEQYF.

The V gene is TRBV11-3, the J gene TRBJ2-1; TCRdb proposes TRBD2, but this gene call is untestable without DNA. Germline values: CDR1 SGHNT, CDR2 YENEEA. The CDR3 runs to 16 residues. The CDR3 loop is CASSARILSSYNEQFF. The full variable domain, rest sourced from reference TRBV11-3 and TRBJ2-1, is EAGVVQSPRYKIIEKKQPVAFWCNPISGHNTLYWYLQNLGQGPELLIRYENEEAVDDSQLPKDRFSAERLKGVDSTLKIQPAELGDSAVYLCASSARILSSYNEQFFGPGTRLTVL.

The V call is TRBV28, the J call TRBJ2-2. This CDR3 contains 13 residues. Germline V gene lookup returns CDR1 MDHEN and CDR2 SYDVKM. The CDR3 region is CASSYPSVGELFF.

J is TRBJ2-3 and V is TRBV28; TCRdb designates TRBD1, a call that cannot be tested without DNA. The germline gives CDR1 MDHEN, CDR2 SYDVKM. The CDR3 length is 14 residues. The CDR3 here is CASSLGGDTDTQYF.

V and J are TRBV7-2 and TRBJ2-3; without DNA, the TCRdb call of TRBD2 cannot be checked. Per germline, CDR1 SGHTA and CDR2 FQGNSA. The CDR3 sequence is 16 residues long. The CDR3 sequence: CASSPTSGGFSDTQYF.

The genes are TRBV7-3 and TRBJ2-5; lacking DNA, the TRBD1 call made by TCRdb goes unchecked. The germline CDR1 and CDR2 sequences are SGHTA and FQGTGA. CDR3 length: 16 residues. The CDR3 is CASSLGFGTAQETQYF.

The V and J genes are TRBV6-5 and TRBJ2-5; TCRdb's D call, TRBD2, is unchecked because there is no DNA. Per germline, CDR1 MNHEY and CDR2 SVGAGI. The CDR3 totals 15 residues. This CDR3 is CASSYIGGGAETQYF.

This CDR3 reads CASSLSLGLADDEQFF. The chain uses TRBV11-2 and TRBJ2-1; TCRdb calls TRBD2, which cannot be checked without DNA. The V gene's germline CDR1 is SGHAT and CDR2 FQNNGV. This CDR3 spans 16 amino acids.

The CDR3 region is CASSSSSGGAKNIQYF. This chain links TRBV5-1 with TRBJ2-4; the TCRdb D gene call, TRBD2, has no DNA to confirm it. Per the germline V gene, CDR1 is SGHRS and CDR2 is YFSETQ. The CDR3 sequence is 16 residues long.